The 19 T cell receptor beta chains presented below share a single source sample, sequenced in a study of cytotoxic CD8 clonotypes in ibrutinib-treated CLL. The table came from immunoSEQ multiplex PCR; TCRdb's copy has only in-frame clones and leaves some out. The sample shows 85,000 or so clones, roughly 77% of them seen only once. Sequencing used PBMCs, obtained after 12 months of ibrutinib treatment. These receptors all come from a human donor with chronic lymphocytic leukemia.

The genes are TRBV7-9 and TRBJ2-6; D is ambiguous. Trimming removed 5 bases at V and 0 bases at J, with 5 bases between. Germline-derived CDR1 and CDR2 are SEHNR and FQNEAQ (reference sequence). The CDR3 runs to 14 residues. CDR3 residues: CASSVYSGANVLTF. The CDR3 DNA sequence: TGTGCCAGCAGCGTCTACTCTGGGGCCAACGTCCTGACTTTC.

V gene TRBV10-3 combines with J gene TRBJ1-6; 7 bases line up with TRBD1. Trimming at V came to 8 bases and at J to 7 bases, leaving 5 bases not matched to a gene. The CDR3 is 13 amino acids. CDR1 is ENHRY, CDR2 SYGVKD, per germline. The CDR3 loop reads CAIAGTENSPLHF. The CDR3 DNA sequence: TGTGCCATCGCCGGGACAGAGAATTCACCCCTCCACTTT.

As DNA, the CDR3 is TGTGCCAGCAGACAGGCTAACTATGGCTACACCTTC. Translated, it gives CASRQANYGYTF. The V and J genes are TRBV6-5 and TRBJ1-2; a possible D gene is TRBD1 (5 bases). This CDR3 is 12 amino acids long. V shed 6 bases and J shed 0 bases, with 5 bases lying between them. The germline V gene has CDR1 MNHEY and CDR2 SVGAGI.

This chain joins TRBV6-5 and TRBJ2-7; D gene unclear. The CDR3 is 13 residues long. The V end was cut by 2 bases, the J end by 7 bases, with 12 bases between. Germline values: CDR1 MNHEY, CDR2 SVGAGI. CDR3 loop: CASSYGQLGEQYF. The CDR3 DNA is TGTGCCAGCAGTTACGGCCAGTTGGGTGAGCAGTACTTC.

The chain is built from TRBV4-2 and TRBJ2-3, with 7 bases identical to TRBD2. CDR1 is LGHNA, CDR2 YNFKEQ, per germline. This CDR3 region has 15 residues. V shed 5 bases, J shed 1 base, and the junction held 6 bases outside the gene matches. The CDR3 region has the DNA TGTGCCAGCAGCGCTCTCGCGGGGGGCACAGATACGCAGTATTTT. Protein: CASSALAGGTDTQYF.

The genes are TRBV9 and TRBJ2-5, with 8 bases fitting TRBD2. The CDR3 covers 15 residues. The V and J ends lost 4 bases and 2 bases, in that order; junction bases with no gene match: 7. Germline V gene data show CDR1 as SGDLS and CDR2 as YYNGEE. The CDR3 reads CASSWSGGLQETQYF. The DNA of the CDR3 is TGTGCCAGCAGCTGGAGCGGGGGCCTACAAGAGACCCAGTACTTC.

V usage is TRBV7-2 and J usage is TRBJ2-1; 9 bases are shared with TRBD2. This CDR3 comprises 16 residues. V lost 2 bases to trimming and J lost 1 base; unmatched junction nucleotides: 3. CDR1 SGHTA and CDR2 FQGNSA come from the germline V gene. DNA for the CDR3: TGTGCCAGCAGCTTACAAGGACTAGCGTCCTACAATGAGCAGTTCTTC. It translates to CASSLQGLASYNEQFF.

The chain couples TRBV6-1 to TRBJ2-2, with D possibly being TRBD2 (5 bases). The CDR3 is 15 residues long. CDR1 is MNHNS and CDR2 is SASEGT in the germline V gene. V was trimmed by 2 bases and J by 7 bases, leaving 14 bases between them. The CDR3, as DNA: TGTGCCAGCAGTGAAAACCCACTGGCGGGCGGGGAGCTGTTTTTT. Protein: CASSENPLAGGELFF.

The CDR3, as DNA: TGTGCCATCAGTCGGGACCCTAACTATGGCTACACCTTC. Its translation is CAISRDPNYGYTF. The V call is TRBV10-3, the J call TRBJ1-2; the D gene is possibly TRBD1 (5 bases). The CDR3 length is 13 residues. CDR1 is ENHRY, CDR2 SYGVKD, per germline. Between the trimmed V and J ends, which lost 5 bases and 0 bases, there was a span of 7 bases.

The chain employs TRBV9 and TRBJ2-5; the match to TRBD2 covers 10 bases. The CDR3 contains 16 residues. Germline trimming cut 0 bases from V and 5 bases from J; bases unmatched to any gene: 7. Germline CDR1 is SGDLS and CDR2 is YYNGEE. The CDR3 DNA sequence: TGTGCCAGCAGCGTAGGGGCTAGCGGGGGAGCGGAGACCCAGTACTTC. This translates into CASSVGASGGAETQYF.

V is TRBV10-3 and J is TRBJ2-3; the match to TRBD2 covers 14 bases. Trimming took 2 bases from V and 4 from J; bases not matched to a gene: 5. Germline V CDR1 and CDR2: ENHRY, SYGVKD. CDR3 length equals 17 residues. The CDR3 protein is CAISEGTSGSGADTQYF. CDR3 nucleotides: TGTGCCATCAGTGAGGGGACTAGCGGGAGTGGGGCAGATACGCAGTATTTT.

The rearrangement uses TRBV18 and TRBJ1-2, with D tentatively TRBD1 (5 bases). This CDR3 is built from 13 residues. V shed 6 bases and J shed 6 bases, with 14 bases lying between them. The germline V gene has CDR1 KGHSH and CDR2 LQKENI. CDR3 DNA: TGTGCCAGCTCCCCCAGCGCGGGGGATGGCTACACCTTC. Translation: CASSPSAGDGYTF.

The CDR3 DNA follows: TGTGCCAGCAGTGGCCCGGGGGATAGCAATCAGCCCCAGCATTTT. It specifies CASSGPGDSNQPQHF. The rearrangement uses TRBV28 and TRBJ1-5, with TRBD1 as a possible D gene (5 bases). Germline CDR1 and CDR2: MDHEN and SYDVKM. CDR3 length: 15 amino acids. Trimming left V 5 bases short and J 0 bases short, with 11 bases between. The full variable domain, rest sourced from reference TRBV28 and TRBJ1-5, is DVKVTQSSRYLVKRTGEKVFLECVQDMDHENMFWYRQDPGLGLRLIYFSYDVKMKEKGDIPEGYSVSREKKERFSLILESASTNQTSMYLCASSGPGDSNQPQHFGDGTRLSIL.

The V call is TRBV7-9, the J call TRBJ1-5; D is possibly TRBD1 (5 bases). V gave up 5 bases and J gave up 2 bases, with 16 bases separating them. Looked up from germline, CDR1 is SEHNR and CDR2 is FQNEAQ (reference sequence). This CDR3 is built from 16 residues. The CDR3 is CASSPGRGRGNQPQHF. The CDR3 DNA reads as TGTGCCAGCAGCCCCGGCCGGGGCCGGGGCAATCAGCCCCAGCATTTT.

The gene calls are TRBV5-6 and TRBJ2-7; 10 nucleotides agree with TRBD1. The V gene's germline CDR1 is SGHDT and CDR2 YYEEEE. This CDR3 is 14 amino acids long. With 3 bases clipped from V and 3 bases from J, the junction kept 3 bases outside the gene matches. The CDR3 reads CASSSRTGGYEQYF. The CDR3, as DNA: TGTGCCAGCAGCTCCCGGACAGGGGGCTACGAGCAGTACTTC. Using reference TRBV5-6 and TRBJ2-7 for the parts outside the CDR3, the full variable domain is DAGVTQSPTHLIKTRGQQVTLRCSPKSGHDTVSWYQQALGQGPQFIFQYYEEEERQRGNFPDRFSGHQFPNYSSELNVNALLLGDSALYLCASSSRTGGYEQYFGPGTRLTVT.

The chain is built from TRBV5-4 and TRBJ2-5; D is perhaps TRBD1 or TRBD2 (5 bases each). The CDR3 spans 13 residues. Germline values: CDR1 SGHNT, CDR2 YYREEE (reference sequence). V gave up 4 bases and J gave up 4 bases, with 11 bases separating them. The DNA of the CDR3 is TGTGCCAGCAGCCCTGGGACCCGAGAGACCCAGTACTTC. Translated, it gives CASSPGTRETQYF.

This clone was seen just once. The V and J genes are TRBV11-3 and TRBJ2-5; no clear D. V dropped 4 bases and J dropped 4 bases, with 10 bases sitting between them. Germline CDR1 is SGHNT and CDR2 is YENEEA. The CDR3 has 13 amino acids. CDR3 coding DNA: TGTGCCAGCAGCTCCTTTATGGGAGAGACCCAGTACTTC. Its translation is CASSSFMGETQYF.

The chain couples TRBV6-6 to TRBJ1-1; D might be TRBD1 (5 bases). CDR1 is MNHNY, CDR2 SVGAGI, per germline (reference sequence). Trimming shortened V by 6 bases and J by 5 bases, and 19 bases separated the two germline ends. The CDR3 loop spans 15 amino acids. CDR3 residues: CASRGASQGGTEAFF. CDR3 coding DNA: TGTGCCAGCAGAGGGGCCTCTCAAGGCGGGACTGAAGCTTTCTTT.

This chain connects TRBV7-8 to TRBJ2-2; 11 nucleotides line up with TRBD2. V gave up 1 base and J gave up 8 bases; unmatched junction bases: 12. The germline V gene encodes CDR1 SGHVS and CDR2 FQNEAQ. The CDR3 runs 18 residues. The CDR3 sequence is CASSLVGPLAGGSGELFF. The DNA for the CDR3 is TGTGCCAGCAGCTTAGTGGGGCCCCTAGCGGGAGGATCAGGGGAGCTGTTTTTT.